The clone carrying this T cell receptor (beta chain) has a handful of counts. Its cognate antigen is unknown. The data were obtained in a study of CD8 T cells in ankylosing spondylitis. General study findings and limits: What seemed typical of ankylosing spondylitis blood was a TCR beta motif built from roughly eight highly homologous variants. It was reported that disease-linked clones were significantly enriched in matched ankylosing spondylitis synovial fluid.

Libraries for TCR beta were made by quantitative 5'-RACE with molecular barcodes. TCRdb reprocessed the 5' RACE reads via MiXCR and lists one record per CDR3 protein. The top ten clones hold around 6.5% of a sample with around 250,000 distinct CDR3 sequences, around a tenth of them seen once. The length of the CDR3 is 14 residues. The V end lost 1 base, the J end lost 4 bases, and 13 bases lay between the germline ends. Looked up from germline, CDR1 is SQVTM and CDR2 is ANQGSEA. The TCR was taken from a male donor with ankylosing spondylitis or in good health (not recorded which). The chain couples TRBV29-1 to TRBJ2-5; the D call may be TRBD1 or TRBD2 (7 bases each). Input material: blood, either unsorted or a sorted T cell fraction (not recorded which). The CDR3 bases are TGCAGCGTTGAAGCCCAGGGGGGGGCAGAGACCCAGTACTTC. This codes for CSVEAQGGAETQYF.